The sequence of this T cell receptor (beta chain) was determined in a study of beta chain features in type 1 diabetes (dated by TCRdb to 2016 to 2019). Context from the whole study: Patients and healthy donors did not differ in mean age, gender distribution, total cell number or subset yield. A total of roughly 100,000,000 sorted cells were examined across all samples, and the number of cells per subset was strongly correlated with RNA yield. In the study, recently diagnosed type 1 diabetes patients and matched healthy donors were compared on the TCRB repertoires of their sorted circulating CD4+ T cell subsets. Regulatory and stem cell-like memory subsets were isolated from only 8 patients and roughly 8 healthy donors, whereas naive and central memory subsets came from all 30 or so donors. Broad study findings and their caveats: Because the HLA sub-analyses included only small numbers of individuals, any influence of HLA type on TCRB rearrangement was left unresolved. Shorter templates might be favored by PCR, yet because patient and control samples were amplified and corrected together, any such skew would affect both groups equally. At VDJ recombination sites, type 1 diabetes patients had fewer insertions and more deleted nucleotides, which implies abnormalities in thymic rearrangement. The naive, central memory and regulatory TCRB repertoires appeared to resemble one another more closely among patients than among healthy donors. Because cDNA was sequenced instead of genomic DNA, activated cells with high expression could be over-represented, although the groups did not differ in activation or CD3 levels. In all four CD4+ subsets, TCRB CDR3 length was moderately but significantly shorter in type 1 diabetes patients.

This clone was detected a few times. Its antigen is not yet known. Per-base quality was not reported, and no clone a single base away is much larger than it. V is cut by 7 bases and J by 2 bases, and the space between the germline ends is 15 bases. As encoded in the germline V gene (reference sequence), CDR1 is LNHDA while CDR2 is SQIVND. The CDR3, cysteine through phenylalanine, is 16 amino acids long. Only the CDR3 region is kept as DNA, spanning 48 bases read in frame from base 1. The entire isolated RNA was reverse transcribed using the High Capacity cDNA Reverse Transcription Kit, and thus expressed TCRB transcripts were sequenced. Deep immunoSEQ sequencing was performed on naive, central memory and regulatory T cell samples, with an average of about 3.6 million total reads per sample. After sorted cells were lysed in RLT buffer, RNA was extracted with DNase-treated RNeasy Micro or Mini kits, with the choice depending on cell number. Each cell subset was processed separately to prevent cross-contamination, with patient and healthy donor samples processed together. TCRB sequences were amplified from cDNA with the immunoSEQ multiplex PCR, producing 87-bp fragments spanning the CDR3 region. Amplicons were sequenced on the Illumina HiSeq platform. In the paper's pipeline: Synthetic template baselines were used to correct PCR bias computationally, reads within Hamming distance 2 were collapsed together, and singletons that could not be merged were discarded. Reads were aligned against IMGT so that V, D and J genes, CDR3 length and insertions or deletions at six rearrangement sites could be assigned. Within each subset, clonotype counts were normalized to the number of sorted cells before true diversity and Gini coefficients were calculated with the tcR R package. Repertoire sharing was quantified using the overlap coefficient calculated on TCRB nucleotide sequences. As a proxy for the pre-selection repertoire, out-of-frame TCRB sequences from naive cells were analyzed. TCRdb took this table from immuneACCESS and kept in-frame rearrangements with V and J called. Such tables lack part of the clones; where checked against another copy, unresolved V genes explain under half of the gap, and the rest is unexplained. V and J calls and clone size are those listed in that table; D and trimming were worked out from the DNA. Within this sample are hundreds of thousands of clones, with more than 9% of them counted one time only. The top ten hold 0.03% to 0.04% of the sample.

Each donor gave one peripheral blood draw, averaging approximately 110 mL, which was collected into heparinised tubes. A BD FACSAria II was used to sort naive, central memory, regulatory and stem cell-like memory CD4+ T cells with a panel that included CD45RO, CCR7, CD25, CD127, CD95 and CD27. Every sorted population had a purity above 95%. PBMCs were isolated right away by Lymphoprep density gradient centrifugation and were stained directly, without culture. So that batch effects would be minimized, each experiment stained and sorted samples in pairs, pairing one healthy donor with one patient. Recombination linked TRBV19 to TRBJ2-6; TRBD1 is a weak D gene call, 6 bases matching. Sequenced sample: naive CD4+ T cells from blood. In the paper's terms, the cell subset or site label means: true naive CD4+ T cells. The sequence derives from a woman younger than 30 in good health. The CDR3 protein sequence reads: CASNRPGDPGANVLTF. The base sequence is TGTGCCAGTAATAGACCAGGGGACCCTGGGGCCAACGTCCTGACTTTC.